The 20 T cell receptor beta chains in this list originate from one sample, sequenced in a study of cytomegalovirus exposure and HLA in healthy donors. The PCR used 60 Vbeta and 13 Jbeta primers. Measured with immunoSEQ multiplex PCR; TCRdb has only the in-frame clones, and not every one. The sample records hundreds of thousands of clones, about 77% being singletons. Material for sequencing was PBMCs. These receptors came from a woman younger than 45 in good health and CMV-seronegative.

V usage is TRBV5-1 and J usage is TRBJ2-5; TRBD1 matches 8 bases. In germline, CDR1 is SGHRS, CDR2 YFSETQ. The trim removed 4 bases at V and 5 bases at J, leaving 7 bases unmatched. This CDR3 has 14 residues. The DNA of the CDR3 is TGCGCCAGCAGCCTAGACAGGGGCCAGGAGACCCAGTACTTC. It encodes CASSLDRGQETQYF.

With respect to this clone: This specimen includes other DNA sequences encoding the same CDR3. The J gene is TRBJ2-7, the V gene TRBV27, with D possibly matching TRBD2 (6 bases). CDR1 and CDR2 from the germline V gene are MNHEY and SMNVEV (reference sequence). This CDR3 contains 13 residues. Trimming left V 6 bases short and J 3 bases short, with 12 bases between. The DNA for the CDR3 is TGTGCCAGCAGCGGGACGGGAGTCTACGAGCAGTACTTC. Protein product: CASSGTGVYEQYF.

The chain carries TRBV19 and TRBJ2-4; 12 bases line up with TRBD1. Germline values: CDR1 LNHDA, CDR2 SQIVND (reference sequence). The CDR3 consists of 17 residues. Trimming took 10 bases from V and 7 from J; bases not matched to a gene: 17. The CDR3 here is CATRSGTGGYVGNIQYF. CDR3 nucleotide sequence: TGTGCCACCCGATCGGGGACAGGGGGCTACGTTGGTAACATTCAGTACTTC.

J is TRBJ2-5 and V is TRBV9; D may be TRBD2 (6 bases). The last part of the DNA fits TRBJ2-7 better; the J call may be wrong. The germline gives CDR1 SGDLS, CDR2 YYNGEE. The CDR3 consists of 14 residues. CDR3 DNA: TGTGCCAGCAGCGTAGAGTTGGGAGGCTACGAGCAGTACTTC. Its protein product is CASSVELGGYEQYF.

V and J are TRBV6-1 and TRBJ2-3, with D perhaps TRBD1 (6 bases). The CDR3 loop spans 14 amino acids. Trimming removed 4 bases at V and 0 bases at J, with 8 bases between. Germline CDR1 reads MNHNS; CDR2 reads SASEGT. Written as DNA, the CDR3 is TGTGCCAGCAGTGGGGACACAAGCACAGATACGCAGTATTTT. Protein product: CASSGDTSTDTQYF.

This clone has only a few counts. This sequence joins TRBV5-1 and TRBJ1-1; 8 nucleotides agree with TRBD1. Germline-derived CDR1 and CDR2 are SGHRS and YFSETQ. V dropped 0 bases and J dropped 8; count of bases not matched to a gene: 9. There are 15 residues in the CDR3. CDR3 in amino acids: CASSLARTGRMEAFF. For the CDR3, the DNA is TGCGCCAGCAGCTTGGCCCGGACAGGGCGAATGGAAGCTTTCTTT. Drawing the rest from reference TRBV5-1 and TRBJ1-1, the complete variable domain is KAGVTQTPRYLIKTRGQQVTLSCSPISGHRSVSWYQQTPGQGLQFLFEYFSETQRNKGNFPGRFSGRQFSNSRSEMNVSTLELGDSALYLCASSLARTGRMEAFFGQGTRLTVV.

The V gene is TRBV5-5, the J gene TRBJ2-7; D is unclear. The germline V and J ends were trimmed by 1 base and 1 base, with 6 bases remaining between them. Germline CDR1 and CDR2: SGHKS and YYEKEE (reference sequence). There are 13 residues in the CDR3. The CDR3 DNA reads TGTGCCAGCAGCTTGACAGATTCCTACGAGCAGTACTTC. Translated, it gives CASSLTDSYEQYF.

This clone was detected only a few times. This chain uses TRBV29-1 with TRBJ1-1, with 8 bases that match TRBD1. The junction had 4 bases not matched to a gene; V was cut back by 6 bases and J by 4 bases. CDR1 is SQVTM, CDR2 ANQGSEA, per germline. The length of the CDR3 is 12 residues. The CDR3 coding sequence is TGCAGCGTGGCAGGGGGCGGCACTGAAGCTTTCTTT. Protein product: CSVAGGGTEAFF.

This chain uses TRBV27 with TRBJ1-1, with 9 bases that match TRBD1. CDR3 length equals 15 residues. In germline, CDR1 is MNHEY, CDR2 SMNVEV (reference sequence). The V gene end was trimmed by 4 bases and the J gene end by 5 bases; junction bases not matched to a gene: 8. Here the CDR3 DNA reads TGTGCCAGCAGTTCTCCGGGACAGGGCAAGACTGAAGCTTTCTTT. It codes for CASSSPGQGKTEAFF.

Notes on this clone: In the same sample, other DNA sequences code for this CDR3. This rearrangement joins TRBV9 to TRBJ1-1; D gene uncertain. The CDR3 is 14 amino acids. V was shortened by 1 base and J by 0 bases, with 7 bases between the two germline ends. Germline CDR1 reads SGDLS; CDR2 reads YYNGEE. The chain's CDR3 is CASSVTGVNTEAFF. The CDR3 region has the DNA TGTGCCAGCAGCGTAACCGGGGTGAACACTGAAGCTTTCTTT.

This chain joins TRBV4-1 and TRBJ1-5; 10 bases line up with TRBD1. CDR3 size: 15 residues. The germline V gene has CDR1 MGHRA and CDR2 YSYEKL. Unmatched junction bases numbered 8, after V lost 5 bases and J lost 7 bases. In nucleotides, the CDR3 is TGCGCCAGCAGCTGGACAGGGGGTGAGGGACAGCCCCAGCATTTT. Residues: CASSWTGGEGQPQHF.

This clone has just a few counts. The chain combines TRBV15 with TRBJ2-7; 8 positions agree with TRBD1. The CDR3 has 16 residues. V shed 3 bases and J 2 bases; nucleotides not matched to a gene: 9. The germline V gene encodes CDR1 LNHNV and CDR2 YYDKDF (reference sequence). CDR3 in DNA: TGTGCCACCAGCAGTTACGGACAGGGTCTTACCTACGAGCAGTACTTC. It encodes CATSSYGQGLTYEQYF.

The chain recombines TRBV7-9 with TRBJ1-1; D is unclear. V lost 6 bases and J 1 base, leaving 21 bases between the germline ends. The CDR3 runs to 17 residues. The germline CDR1 and CDR2 sequences are SEHNR and FQNEAQ (reference sequence). CDR3 coding DNA: TGTGCCAGCAGTCACCCGAAAGGAGAGGGAGAGAACACTGAAGCTTTCTTT. Translation gives CASSHPKGEGENTEAFF.

V and J are TRBV6-1 and TRBJ2-3, with D tentatively TRBD2 (6 bases). The CDR3 consists of 14 residues. Trimming took 6 bases from V and 2 from J, leaving 12 bases between them. Germline loops: CDR1 MNHNS, CDR2 SASEGT. The CDR3 loop is CASRKDYSTDTQYF. In DNA, the CDR3 is TGTGCCAGCAGGAAGGACTATTCCACAGATACGCAGTATTTT.

J is TRBJ2-1 and V is TRBV10-3, with 7 bases identical to TRBD2. The germline gives CDR1 ENHRY, CDR2 SYGVKD. V lost 4 bases, J lost 0 bases, and 6 bases stayed unmatched. The CDR3 totals 16 residues. The CDR3 bases are TGTGCCATCAGTGGGGCTAGCGGCCCCTCCTACAATGAGCAGTTCTTC. Translation: CAISGASGPSYNEQFF.

This chain connects TRBV2 to TRBJ1-5; TRBD1 matches 9 bases. J lost 7 bases, V lost 1 base, and 5 bases had no gene match. The germline gives CDR1 SNHLY, CDR2 FYNNEI. The CDR3 has 15 residues. Here the CDR3 DNA reads TGTGCCAGCAGTGAAGAGGACAGGGGTTGGCAGCCCCAGCATTTT. Residues: CASSEEDRGWQPQHF.

The chain joins TRBV25-1 to TRBJ1-6; 7 bases line up with TRBD1. After removal of 3 bases from V and 9 bases from J, the junction contained 5 bases not matched to a gene. The CDR3 is 14 amino acids. Germline values: CDR1 MGHDK, CDR2 SYGVNS. CDR3 amino acids: CASSESGGVSPLHF. The CDR3 nucleotides are TGTGCCAGCAGTGAGTCAGGGGGTGTTTCACCCCTCCACTTT.

This sequence joins TRBV7-9 and TRBJ1-1; D remains unclear. V gave up 1 base and J gave up 1 base, with 7 bases separating them. The germline V gene has CDR1 SEHNR and CDR2 FQNEAQ (reference sequence). This CDR3 has 14 residues. The CDR3 DNA is TGTGCCAGCAGCTTAGGCCGGGGGAACACTGAAGCTTTCTTT. This encodes CASSLGRGNTEAFF.

This clone occurred a few times. The chain has TRBV2 and TRBJ2-1; 7 bases are shared with TRBD1. The trim removed 6 bases at V and 3 bases at J, leaving 2 bases unmatched. The CDR3 contains 13 residues. Germline CDR1 reads SNHLY; CDR2 reads FYNNEI. This CDR3 reads CASSGDSYNEQFF. The CDR3 DNA sequence: TGTGCCAGCAGCGGGGACAGCTACAATGAGCAGTTCTTC.

In its sample, this clone was seen a few times. The chain carries TRBV4-1 and TRBJ1-4; TRBD1 matches 7 bases. CDR3 length: 15 residues. With V trimmed by 5 bases and J by 6 bases, 9 bases remained unmatched. Germline V gene sequence: CDR1 MGHRA, CDR2 YSYEKL. The CDR3 sequence is CASSFFDRADEKLFF. Written as DNA, the CDR3 is TGCGCCAGCAGCTTTTTCGACAGGGCTGATGAAAAACTGTTTTTT.